The source of this TCR beta chain is a study of blood T cell repertoires in COVID-19 (dated by TCRdb to about 2020). As for the study more broadly: The collaborator samples originated in the United States, Italy and Spain and spanned the acute and convalescent phases of COVID-19. The material from the prospective study consisted of cDNA or gDNA derived from T cells, B-cell-depleted T cells, or PBMCs. Subjects who had been exposed to COVID-19, were actively infected with it, or had recovered from it provided the deeply sampled blood TCRbeta repertoires that made up the dataset. The repertoires were released in a freely available public database meant as a resource for research on the immune response to SARS-CoV-2. Samples were obtained from the ongoing ImmuneRACE study (first 160 participants) and from over 1,000 subjects provided by 6 global collaborators. Nearly every sample came with metadata listing a de-identified subject ID, COVID-19 status, age in years and sex. Where available, HLA class I and class II types were obtained from metadata supplied by the sample provider rather than from assay-based typing.

Collaborating institutions collected whole blood in K2EDTA tubes following their own protocols. For TCRbeta analysis, collaborators shipped samples as frozen whole blood, isolated PBMCs, or DNA extracted from either of those sample types. In the germline V gene (reference sequence), CDR1 corresponds to SGHKS and CDR2 to YYEKEE. Trimming takes 6 bases off V and 2 bases off J; junction bases not matched to a gene: 4. The CDR3 spans 14 residues, from the cysteine through the phenylalanine. Only the CDR3 DNA is retained, 42 bases long and in frame from the first base. What the research found in general, with its limitations: Clinical and demographic metadata were provided uncurated, with the amount varying by source and participant.

TCRbeta CDR3 regions were amplified from genomic DNA by means of the immunoSEQ Assay, a bias-controlled multiplex PCR. The published analysis was carried out like this. Within the assay, amplification of reference gene primers was used to estimate how many nucleated cells each sample contained. Sequence reads were collapsed and filtered to measure the absolute abundance of every unique TCRbeta CDR3 rearrangement. For each sample, productive Simpson clonality was calculated as the square root of Simpson's diversity index over productive rearrangements. TCRdb provides this immuneACCESS table in a form limited to in-frame rearrangements. Some clones are lacking; in checked studies, under half of them reflect an unresolved V gene, and why the rest are absent is not known. V and J calls and clone size are those listed in that table; D and trimming were worked out from the DNA. This sample holds around 100,000 clones; more than 75% were observed only once. 12% of the sample lies in the top ten.

Points on this clone: The specificity of this receptor is unknown. The input lacks base qualities; no much larger clone sits a single base away.

The rearrangement joined TRBV5-5 to TRBJ2-7, with 11 middle bases fitting TRBD2. The sequenced sample consisted of peripheral blood. This clonotype was obtained from a human donor in a cohort sampled during active COVID-19. The CDR3 loop reads CASTLLAGAYEQYF. The sequence in DNA is TGTGCCAGCACCCTACTAGCGGGGGCCTACGAGCAGTACTTC.